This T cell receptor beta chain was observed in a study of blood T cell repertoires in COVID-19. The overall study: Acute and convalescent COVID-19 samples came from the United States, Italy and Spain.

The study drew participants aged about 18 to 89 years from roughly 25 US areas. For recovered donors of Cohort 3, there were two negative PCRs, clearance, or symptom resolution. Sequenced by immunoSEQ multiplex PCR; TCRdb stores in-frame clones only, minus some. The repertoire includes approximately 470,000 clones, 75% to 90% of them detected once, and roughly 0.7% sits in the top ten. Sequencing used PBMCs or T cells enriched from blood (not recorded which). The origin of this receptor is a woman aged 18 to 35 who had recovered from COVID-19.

The CDR3 DNA follows: TGCGCCAGCAGCTTGGGTAGGCGGGCAACCAAAAACATTCAGTACTTC. This codes for CASSLGRRATKNIQYF. This chain uses TRBV5-1 with TRBJ2-4; TRBD2 is a possible D gene (5 bases). Germline-derived CDR1 and CDR2 are SGHRS and YFSETQ. The CDR3 runs to 16 residues. Trimming took off 0 bases at V and 2 bases at J, with 12 bases between the two ends.